The 16 T cell receptor beta chains reported below all come from one sample, sequenced in a study of blood T cell repertoires in COVID-19. Data came from immunoSEQ multiplex PCR; TCRdb stores just in-frame clones and leaves some out. The top ten clones hold roughly 10% of a sample with 200,000 to 250,000 clones, 70% to 85% of them seen once. Specimen: peripheral blood. All receptors derive from a man aged 50 to 59 with active or convalescent COVID-19.

The genes are TRBV5-6 and TRBJ2-7; maybe TRBD1 (6 bases). The CDR3 has 14 residues. Trimming cost V 3 bases and J 3 bases, with 13 bases left between them. CDR1 and CDR2 from the germline V gene are SGHDT and YYEEEE. The CDR3 region has the DNA TGTGCCAGCAGCTCGACAGGACCCTACTACGAGCAGTACTTC. Its protein is CASSSTGPYYEQYF.

The chain employs TRBV18 and TRBJ2-7; 9 bases are a match to TRBD1. Germline V gives CDR1 KGHSH, CDR2 LQKENI. Germline trimming cut 2 bases from V and 7 bases from J; bases unmatched to any gene: 9. CDR3 length: 15 amino acids. This CDR3 reads CASSPAGTGSREQYV. DNA of the CDR3: TGTGCCAGCTCACCAGCCGGGACAGGGAGTAGGGAGCAGTACGTC.

The chain joins TRBV6-2 or TRBV6-3 to TRBJ2-7, with TRBD2 matching 11 bases. This CDR3 is 15 amino acids long. Per germline, CDR1 MNHEY and CDR2 SVGEGT. V shed 6 bases and J 3 bases; nucleotides not matched to a gene: 7. This chain's CDR3 is CASSKWGLAVYEQYF. The CDR3 region has the DNA TGTGCCAGCAGCAAATGGGGACTAGCGGTCTACGAGCAGTACTTC.

The chain carries TRBV4-3 and TRBJ2-3; 8 bases line up with TRBD2. Trimming at V came to 2 bases and at J to 8 bases, leaving 9 bases not matched to a gene. The germline V gene has CDR1 LGHNA and CDR2 YSLEER. The CDR3 consists of 15 residues. CDR3 amino acids: CASSQLPAGASTQYF. CDR3 coding DNA: TGCGCCAGCAGCCAACTTCCAGCGGGAGCCAGTACGCAGTATTTT.

This clone has just a few counts. The chain employs TRBV4-1 and TRBJ1-5; 9 nucleotides align to TRBD1. The CDR3 covers 15 residues. V lost 4 bases to trimming and J lost 4 bases; unmatched junction nucleotides: 5. Germline lookup yields CDR1 MGHRA and CDR2 YSYEKL. CDR3 amino acids: CASSLRTGANQPQHF. CDR3 bases: TGCGCCAGCAGCCTCAGGACAGGGGCGAATCAGCCCCAGCATTTT.

The rearrangement links TRBV5-1 to TRBJ2-7; 11 bases align to TRBD2. J gave up 6 bases and V 5 bases, and 10 bases lay outside the gene matches. The CDR3 has 15 residues. From germline, CDR1 is SGHRS and CDR2 YFSETQ. CDR3 DNA: TGCGCCAGCAGTCGTGGACTAGCGGGCCCTACCGAGCAGTACTTC. It is translated as CASSRGLAGPTEQYF.

The table lists this clone with a few counts. The chain recombines TRBV14 with TRBJ2-6; D is perhaps TRBD2 (6 bases). Trimming shortened V by 0 bases and J by 0 bases, and 15 bases separated the two germline ends. Germline V gives CDR1 SGHDN, CDR2 FVKESK. The CDR3 loop spans 19 amino acids. CDR3: CASSQDIGSYYSGANVLTF. The CDR3 nucleotides are TGTGCCAGCAGCCAAGATATCGGGAGCTACTACTCTGGGGCCAACGTCCTGACTTTC.

The CDR3 bases are TGTGCCACCCACGGGACAGACCAAGAGACCCAGTACTTC. This translates into CATHGTDQETQYF. V gene TRBV28 combines with J gene TRBJ2-5; TRBD1 aligns across 7 bases. The CDR3 sequence is 13 residues long. J gave up 0 bases and V 10 bases, and 5 bases lay outside the gene matches. Germline CDR1 and CDR2: MDHEN and SYDVKM. The full variable domain, its missing parts supplied by reference TRBV28 and TRBJ2-5, is DVKVTQSSRYLVKRTGEKVFLECVQDMDHENMFWYRQDPGLGLRLIYFSYDVKMKEKGDIPEGYSVSREKKERFSLILESASTNQTSMYLCATHGTDQETQYFGPGTRLLVL.

This clone was seen a handful of times. This chain links TRBV9 with TRBJ2-5; 11 bases fit TRBD1. The CDR3 has 15 amino acids. Per the germline V gene, CDR1 is SGDLS and CDR2 is YYNGEE. The trim removed 1 base at V and 4 bases at J, leaving 3 bases unmatched. In DNA, the CDR3 is TGTGCCAGCAGCGTACGGGACAGGGGGTCAGAGACCCAGTACTTC. Amino acid sequence: CASSVRDRGSETQYF.

This chain uses TRBV6-5 with TRBJ2-1; TRBD2 agrees at 8 bases. This CDR3 contains 15 residues. From germline, CDR1 is MNHEY and CDR2 SVGAGI. J lost 8 bases, V lost 2 bases, and 8 bases had no gene match. This chain's CDR3 is CASSYRRGGHDEQFF. In nucleotides, the CDR3 is TGTGCCAGCAGTTACAGACGGGGGGGCCACGATGAGCAGTTCTTC.

The chain joins TRBV6-2 or TRBV6-3 to TRBJ1-2; perhaps TRBD1 as D (5 bases). This CDR3 comprises 13 residues. Germline V lookup: CDR1 MNHEY, CDR2 SVGEGT. The V end lost 2 bases, the J end lost 9 bases, and 13 bases lay between the germline ends. This CDR3 is CASSYKGPSRYTF. The CDR3 DNA follows: TGTGCCAGCAGTTACAAGGGGCCCAGTCGCTACACCTTC.

The chain recombines TRBV15 with TRBJ2-1, with 10 bases that match TRBD1. Germline values: CDR1 LNHNV, CDR2 YYDKDF (reference sequence). With V trimmed by 5 bases and J by 9 bases, 10 bases remained unmatched. The CDR3 is 15 amino acids. DNA of the CDR3: TGTGCCACCAGCCCGTCCCGGGACAGGGGAGGTGAGCAGTTCTTC. Residues: CATSPSRDRGGEQFF.

This clone was observed once. The V gene is TRBV5-1, the J gene TRBJ1-5, with 7 bases aligning to TRBD1. Trimming took 0 bases from V and 5 from J; bases not matched to a gene: 5. Per the germline V gene, CDR1 is SGHRS and CDR2 is YFSETQ. The CDR3 length is 15 residues. The CDR3: CASSLGTGEDQPQHF. Here the CDR3 DNA reads TGCGCCAGCAGCTTGGGGACAGGAGAAGATCAGCCCCAGCATTTT.

The CDR3 nucleotides are TGCGCCAGCAGCCAAACCCCCGTTCGGTACAATGAGCAGTTCTTC. Translation: CASSQTPVRYNEQFF. The chain uses TRBV4-3 and TRBJ2-1; D call uncertain. The CDR3 loop spans 15 amino acids. Germline-derived CDR1 and CDR2 are LGHNA and YSLEER. The ends were cut back, 2 bases at V and 4 bases at J, with 12 bases in the middle.

Here the CDR3 reads CASSFGGGALDTQYF. The CDR3, as DNA: TGTGCCAGCAGCTTCGGCGGGGGGGCACTGGATACGCAGTATTTT. This rearrangement joins TRBV7-3 to TRBJ2-3, with 9 nucleotides matching TRBD2. Unmatched junction bases numbered 7, after V lost 3 bases and J lost 6 bases. The CDR3 spans 15 residues. Germline values: CDR1 SGHTA, CDR2 FQGTGA.

This chain joins TRBV4-1 and TRBJ2-4; tentatively, D is TRBD1 (5 bases). Trimming took off 0 bases at V and 11 bases at J, with 23 bases between the two ends. The germline CDR1 and CDR2 sequences are MGHRA and YSYEKL. The CDR3 is 17 amino acids. The CDR3 DNA sequence: TGCGCCAGCAGCCAAGATTCCGCCCGCCGGACATTATTTTTTCAGTACTTC. Translating gives CASSQDSARRTLFFQYF.